The 26 T cell receptor beta chains given below trace back to one sample, sequenced in a study of blood T cells in healthy people across ages. A sample-barcoded 5' primer and a J-beta primer mix were used in a second PCR of about 7 to 12 cycles. TCRdb used MiXCR to reprocess the 5' RACE reads, holding one entry per CDR3 protein. Of about 510,000 distinct CDR3 sequences listed, around 27% are singletons. The sample was also linked to a second study, of T cells of mothers and their children.

The sample consisted of blood. These TCRs come from a boy between 2 and 15 years old in good health.

This sequence joins TRBV30 and TRBJ2-5; D is unclear. The CDR3 sequence is 12 residues long. V was shortened by 1 base and J by 5 bases, with 8 bases between the two germline ends. The germline V gene encodes CDR1 GTSNPN and CDR2 SVGIG (reference sequence). CDR3 nucleotides: TGTGCCTGGAGTGCGGGCTTCGAGACCCAGTACTTC. It translates to CAWSAGFETQYF.

The genes are TRBV7-2 and TRBJ2-2; maybe TRBD2 (6 bases). The CDR3 has 17 residues. V was trimmed by 3 bases and J by 1 base, leaving 15 bases between them. Germline V CDR1 and CDR2: SGHTA, FQGNSA. The CDR3 nucleotides read TGTGCCAGCAGCTTTTTATTGGGGCGGGGGAACACCGGGGAGCTGTTTTTT. Translated, it gives CASSFLLGRGNTGELFF.

J is TRBJ2-2 and V is TRBV9, with 8 bases identical to TRBD1. The CDR3 has 14 amino acids. Germline loops: CDR1 SGDLS, CDR2 YYNGEE. J was trimmed by 3 bases and V by 4 bases; bases with no gene match: 2. CDR3 bases: TGTGCCAGCAGCACGACAGGGGACACCGGGGAGCTGTTTTTT. Translated: CASSTTGDTGELFF.

This rearrangement joins TRBV5-5 to TRBJ2-2; 7 nucleotides match TRBD1. The CDR3 loop spans 14 amino acids. Trimming removed 4 bases from V and 4 bases from J; junction bases left unmatched: 4. CDR1 is SGHKS and CDR2 is YYEKEE in the germline V gene (reference sequence). CDR3 coding DNA: TGTGCCAGCAGCCTCGGACAGGCCACCGGGGAGCTGTTTTTT. Amino acids: CASSLGQATGELFF.

The chain couples TRBV7-9 to TRBJ1-2, with unresolved D. Germline V gene lookup returns CDR1 SEHNR and CDR2 FQNEAQ (reference sequence). The length of the CDR3 is 16 residues. Trimming stripped 5 bases from V and 4 bases from J, with 20 bases between. The CDR3 sequence is CASSPRLGTETYGYTF. The CDR3 DNA reads as TGTGCCAGCAGCCCACGGTTGGGAACTGAGACCTATGGCTACACCTTC.

This clonotype showed up just once. One end of the junction varies from germline; a read error may be responsible. CDR3 in amino acids: CTSSSPLNTEAFF. CDR3 bases: TGTACCAGCAGCTCCCCCTTGAACACTGAAGCTTTCTTT. The chain uses TRBV11-2 and TRBJ1-1; D gene unclear. The CDR3 has 13 residues. CDR1 SGHAT and CDR2 FQNNGV come from the germline V gene.

The V gene is TRBV20-1, the J gene TRBJ2-1; D is possibly TRBD2 (5 bases). Per the germline V gene, CDR1 is DFQATT and CDR2 is SNEGSKA (reference sequence). The CDR3 has 11 residues. V lost 6 bases and J 7 bases, leaving 10 bases between the germline ends. The CDR3 DNA reads as TGCAGTGCCGAGCGGTCAAATGAGCAGTTCTTC. Residues: CSAERSNEQFF.

V and J are TRBV7-9 and TRBJ1-3, with D uncertain. With 5 bases removed from V and 0 bases from J, the gap between germline ends came to 14 bases. Germline V CDR1 and CDR2: SEHNR, FQNEAQ (reference sequence). The CDR3 runs 16 residues. CDR3 protein: CASSPPLPYSGNTIYF. The CDR3 DNA follows: TGTGCCAGCAGCCCACCCTTGCCATACTCTGGAAACACCATATATTTT.

This clonotype was seen many times. This chain joins TRBV12-3 or TRBV12-4 and TRBJ1-2; no definite D call. Between the trimmed V and J ends, which lost 6 bases and 2 bases, there was a span of 13 bases. The CDR3 is 14 amino acids. CDR3 loop: CASSLSTVNYGYTF. The CDR3 bases are TGTGCCAGCAGCCTATCGACGGTCAACTATGGCTACACCTTC.

The gene calls are TRBV20-1 and TRBJ2-3, with TRBD2 matching over 10 bases. Per germline, CDR1 DFQATT and CDR2 SNEGSKA (reference sequence). V gave up 6 bases and J gave up 0 bases; unmatched junction bases: 6. The length of the CDR3 is 15 residues. In DNA, the CDR3 is TGCAGTGCCCTACTAGCGGGGACTAGCACAGATACGCAGTATTTT. This gives the protein CSALLAGTSTDTQYF.

The rearrangement uses TRBV15 and TRBJ2-5, with unresolved D. Trimming pared 1 base from V and 1 base from J, leaving 1 base between. The CDR3 length is 12 residues. Per germline, CDR1 LNHNV and CDR2 YYDKDF (reference sequence). This chain's CDR3 is CATSRGQETQYF. DNA for the CDR3: TGTGCCACCAGCAGAGGCCAAGAGACCCAGTACTTC.

The chain recombines TRBV5-1 with TRBJ2-5, with D possibly TRBD2 on 5 matching bases. Trimming cost V 0 bases and J 4 bases, with 16 bases left between them. CDR1 and CDR2 from the germline V gene are SGHRS and YFSETQ. This CDR3 comprises 16 residues. The CDR3 DNA reads as TGCGCCAGCAGCTTGGTAGAGGGCCTCGTTGGAGAGACCCAGTACTTC. Translated: CASSLVEGLVGETQYF.

This rearrangement joins TRBV6-6 to TRBJ1-2, with TRBD1 matching over 7 bases. Per germline, CDR1 MNHNY and CDR2 SVGAGI (reference sequence). This CDR3 spans 15 amino acids. Trimming cost V 5 bases and J 0 bases; bases outside gene matches: 6. CDR3 sequence: CASSKGQNTNYGYTF. In DNA form, the CDR3 reads TGTGCCAGCAGTAAGGGACAGAACACTAACTATGGCTACACCTTC.

The rearrangement links TRBV12-3 or TRBV12-4 to TRBJ2-7, with 8 bases fitting TRBD2. The V and J ends lost 4 bases and 5 bases, in that order; junction bases with no gene match: 7. The CDR3 totals 14 residues. CDR3: CASSYTGGAHEQYF. CDR3 nucleotide sequence: TGTGCCAGCAGTTATACCGGGGGGGCGCACGAGCAGTACTTC.

The rearrangement links TRBV6-6 to TRBJ2-5; perhaps D is TRBD1 or TRBD2 (5 bases each). Germline V gene lookup returns CDR1 MNHNY and CDR2 SVGAGI (reference sequence). The CDR3 spans 13 residues. The germline V and J ends were trimmed by 4 bases and 13 bases, with 19 bases remaining between them. The CDR3 loop is CASSFRGGEGLYF. CDR3 DNA: TGTGCCAGCAGTTTCCGTGGGGGAGAGGGTCTGTACTTC.

CDR3 DNA: TGCGCCAGCAGCCAAGATTACAGGGGTGGCACTGAAGCTTTCTTT. The encoded protein is CASSQDYRGGTEAFF. V gene TRBV4-1 combines with J gene TRBJ1-1, with 7 bases matching TRBD1. This CDR3 is 15 amino acids long. The J segment lost 4 bases and the V segment lost 0 bases, leaving 5 bases of the junction unmatched. Germline V gives CDR1 MGHRA, CDR2 YSYEKL.

J is TRBJ1-1 and V is TRBV30; no clear D. The CDR3 is 14 residues long. Germline V lookup: CDR1 GTSNPN, CDR2 SVGIG (reference sequence). V dropped 4 bases and J dropped 3 bases, with 15 bases sitting between them. The CDR3 bases are TGTGCCTGGATCCCCCGACTGAGGGACACTGAAGCTTTCTTT. Its translation: CAWIPRLRDTEAFF.

CDR3 sequence reads: CASSLEASAYEQYF. The CDR3 DNA is TGTGCCAGCAGTTTAGAGGCTAGCGCCTACGAGCAGTACTTC. V is TRBV12-3 or TRBV12-4 and J is TRBJ2-7; TRBD2 is a possible D gene (6 bases). With 1 base removed from V and 2 bases from J, the gap between germline ends came to 9 bases. There are 14 residues in the CDR3.

The genes are TRBV6-5 and TRBJ2-5; TRBD2 might be the D (5 bases). The J call is in doubt because the DNA end fits TRBJ2-7 better. This CDR3 is built from 15 residues. The germline V gene has CDR1 MNHEY and CDR2 SVGAGI. The CDR3, as DNA: TGTGCCAGCAGTTACAACGGGAAACTCTCCTACGAGCAGTACTTC. As protein: CASSYNGKLSYEQYF.

This clonotype was picked up a small number of times. This chain joins TRBV9 and TRBJ2-1, with 14 nucleotides matching TRBD2. Germline V gene sequence: CDR1 SGDLS, CDR2 YYNGEE. V trimming: 0 bases; J trimming: 5 bases; junction bases outside the gene matches: 13. The CDR3 is 20 amino acids. CDR3 coding DNA: TGTGCCAGCAGCGTAGCTATGGGACTAGCGGGGGAGTTTGGGAACAATGAGCAGTTCTTC. Translated: CASSVAMGLAGEFGNNEQFF.

V usage is TRBV11-2 and J usage is TRBJ1-1; D is unresolved. The V and J ends lost 4 bases and 1 base respectively, with 16 bases between them. The V gene's germline CDR1 is SGHAT and CDR2 FQNNGV. The length of the CDR3 is 16 residues. CDR3 coding DNA: TGTGCCAGCAGCTCCGACCCCGAAATGAGGAACACTGAAGCTTTCTTT. It translates to CASSSDPEMRNTEAFF.

The chain links TRBV10-2 to TRBJ2-7, with D possibly called TRBD1 or TRBD2 (5 bases each). Germline CDR1 is WSHSY and CDR2 is SAAADI. V was shortened by 2 bases and J by 3 bases, with 11 bases between the two germline ends. The CDR3 spans 14 residues. CDR3 sequence: CASSENQGVYEQYF. Here the CDR3 DNA reads TGCGCCAGCAGTGAGAACCAGGGAGTCTACGAGCAGTACTTC.

The V call is TRBV7-9, the J call TRBJ2-7; tentative D call: TRBD1 (6 bases). The length of the CDR3 is 12 residues. Per the germline V gene, CDR1 is SEHNR and CDR2 is FQNEAQ (reference sequence). V lost 6 bases and J lost 3, with 9 bases in between. The chain's CDR3 is CASSGDNYEQYF. The CDR3 nucleotides are TGTGCCAGCAGTGGGGACAACTACGAGCAGTACTTC.

This clonotype was found a few times. The J gene is TRBJ1-1, the V gene TRBV12-3 or TRBV12-4; D might be TRBD1 (5 bases). Trimming removed 1 base at V and 10 bases at J, with 16 bases between. The CDR3 covers 14 residues. As DNA, the CDR3 is TGTGCCAGCAGTTTAGGGGGTTCCGGGGACGGAGCTTTCTTT. This translates into CASSLGGSGDGAFF.

This clonotype came up a few times. The chain uses TRBV21-1 and TRBJ1-4. TRBV21-1 is labeled a pseudogene. The CDR3 sequence is 16 residues long. The CDR3 reads CASSEAGRKENEKLFF. The DNA for the CDR3 is TGTGCCAGCAGCGAAGCAGGGCGGAAGGAAAATGAAAAACTGTTTTTT.

In this sample, this clonotype turned up a few times. J is TRBJ2-3 and V is TRBV7-9, with D unresolved. Germline V gene sequence: CDR1 SEHNR, CDR2 FQNEAQ (reference sequence). Trimming took off 5 bases at V and 2 bases at J, with 11 bases between the two ends. The CDR3 extends over 14 amino acids. CDR3 sequence reads: CASSPRLDTDTQYF. DNA of the CDR3: TGTGCCAGCAGCCCGAGACTTGACACAGATACGCAGTATTTT.